Listed below are T cell receptor beta chains from one sample, sequenced in a study of human T cells and chemical hapten exposure. TCRdb passed the RACE reads through MiXCR, listing each CDR3 protein once. This sample has about 380,000 distinct CDR3 sequences; around 4.8% occur once, and the top ten carry 2% to 2.5%. Sequences were derived from whole blood, sampled in connection with sensitization to the hapten diphenylcyclopropenone (DPC). The receptors stem from a woman aged 50 to 60 with alopecia areata. Some clones in this sample may be carry-over from other donors' samples. Both conserved end residues are part of each CDR3. Each record gives: clone size, D gene, V gene, J gene, CDR3 protein, CDR3 DNA. A D gene is named only where the DNA matches it firmly. Clone size appears in some rows only: once, few, many, or a class for an expanded clone.

size: NA
D: NA
V: TRBV20-1
J: TRBJ2-7
CDR3: CSATDAESYEQYF
DNA: TGCAGTGCTACGGATGCCGAGTCCTACGAGCAGTACTTC

size: few
D: TRBD2
V: TRBV6-2/TRBV6-3
J: TRBJ2-7
CDR3: CASSGDRRGDSASYEQYF
DNA: TGTGCCAGCAGCGGAGACAGACGGGGGGACTCAGCCTCCTACGAGCAGTACTTC

size: NA
D: TRBD1
V: TRBV2
J: TRBJ1-2
CDR3: CASPETGRNGYTF
DNA: TGTGCCAGCCCCGAGACAGGGAGGAATGGCTACACCTTC

size: NA
D: NA
V: TRBV2
J: TRBJ1-1
CDR3: CASSEARVQGNTEAFF
DNA: TGTGCCAGCAGTGAAGCAAGGGTCCAGGGGAACACTGAAGCTTTCTTT

size: many
D: NA
V: TRBV7-2
J: TRBJ2-3
CDR3: CASSLRPRGRADTQYF
DNA: TGTGCCAGCAGCTTACGGCCGCGGGGAAGAGCAGATACGCAGTATTTT

size: many
D: NA
V: TRBV7-9
J: TRBJ1-5
CDR3: CASRSGAGEPQHF
DNA: TGTGCCAGCCGGTCCGGGGCTGGGGAGCCCCAGCATTTT

size: many
D: NA
V: TRBV5-5
J: TRBJ1-1
CDR3: CASSLGTGPPTPF
DNA: TGTGCCAGCAGCTTGGGGACCGGGCCCCCAACCCCATTT

size: many
D: NA
V: TRBV6-4
J: TRBJ2-2
CDR3: CASSDGEDTGELFF
DNA: TGTGCCAGCAGTGACGGCGAAGACACCGGGGAGCTGTTTTTT

size: few
D: TRBD2
V: TRBV4-1
J: TRBJ2-1
CDR3: CASSQGESGGYNEQFF
DNA: TGCGCCAGCAGCCAGGGAGAGAGCGGGGGATACAATGAGCAGTTCTTC

size: few
D: NA
V: TRBV6-1
J: TRBJ2-3
CDR3: CASTTDTTDTQYF
DNA: TGTGCCAGCACTACAGACACCACAGATACGCAGTATTTT

size: many
D: NA
V: TRBV6-5
J: TRBJ1-1
CDR3: CASRPGRWTEAFF
DNA: TGTGCCAGCAGGCCGGGACGGTGGACTGAAGCTTTCTTT

size: few
D: NA
V: TRBV13
J: TRBJ2-3
CDR3: CASTLRMGADTQYF
DNA: TGTGCCAGCACACTCCGGATGGGGGCAGATACGCAGTATTTT

size: many
D: TRBD1
V: TRBV27
J: TRBJ2-7
CDR3: CASSLSTGGGYEQYF
DNA: TGTGCCAGCAGTTTATCGACAGGGGGCGGCTACGAGCAGTACTTC